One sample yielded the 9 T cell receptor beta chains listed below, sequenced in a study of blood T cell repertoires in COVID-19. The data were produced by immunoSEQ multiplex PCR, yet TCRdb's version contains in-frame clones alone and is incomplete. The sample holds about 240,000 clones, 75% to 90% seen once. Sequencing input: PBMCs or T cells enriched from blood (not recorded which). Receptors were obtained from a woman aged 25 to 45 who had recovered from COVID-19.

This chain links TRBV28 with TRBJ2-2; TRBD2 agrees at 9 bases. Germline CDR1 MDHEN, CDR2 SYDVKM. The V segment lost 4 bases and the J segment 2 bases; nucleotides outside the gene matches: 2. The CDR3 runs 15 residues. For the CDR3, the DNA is TGTGCCAGCAGTTCTAGCGGGGCCAACACCGGGGAGCTGTTTTTT. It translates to CASSSSGANTGELFF.

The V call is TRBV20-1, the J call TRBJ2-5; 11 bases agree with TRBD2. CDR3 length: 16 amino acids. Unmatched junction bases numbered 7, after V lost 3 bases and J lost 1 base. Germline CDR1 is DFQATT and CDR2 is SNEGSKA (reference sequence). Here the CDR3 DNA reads TGCAGTGCTAGTCTAGCGGGAGGCCCCGCCCAAGAGACCCAGTACTTC. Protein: CSASLAGGPAQETQYF.

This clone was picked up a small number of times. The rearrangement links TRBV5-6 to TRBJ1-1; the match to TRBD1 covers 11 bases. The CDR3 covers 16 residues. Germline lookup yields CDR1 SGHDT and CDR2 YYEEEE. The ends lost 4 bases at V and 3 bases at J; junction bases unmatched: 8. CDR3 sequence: CASSPGTGGGYTEAFF. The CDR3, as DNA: TGTGCCAGCAGCCCCGGGACAGGGGGTGGGTACACTGAAGCTTTCTTT. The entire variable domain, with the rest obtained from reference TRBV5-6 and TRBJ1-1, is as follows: DAGVTQSPTHLIKTRGQQVTLRCSPKSGHDTVSWYQQALGQGPQFIFQYYEEEERQRGNFPDRFSGHQFPNYSSELNVNALLLGDSALYLCASSPGTGGGYTEAFFGQGTRLTVV.

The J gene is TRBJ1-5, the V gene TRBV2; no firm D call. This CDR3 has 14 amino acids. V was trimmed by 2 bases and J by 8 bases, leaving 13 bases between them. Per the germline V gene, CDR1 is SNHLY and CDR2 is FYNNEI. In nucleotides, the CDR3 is TGTGCCAGCAGTGAAAGGCGGTCGATGGAGCCCCAGCATTTT. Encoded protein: CASSERRSMEPQHF.

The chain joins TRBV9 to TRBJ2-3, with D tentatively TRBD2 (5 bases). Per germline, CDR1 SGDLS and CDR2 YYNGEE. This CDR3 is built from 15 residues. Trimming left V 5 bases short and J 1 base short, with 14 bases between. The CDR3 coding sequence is TGTGCCAGCAGTTCCGGACTTTCTGGCACAGATACGCAGTATTTT. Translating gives CASSSGLSGTDTQYF.

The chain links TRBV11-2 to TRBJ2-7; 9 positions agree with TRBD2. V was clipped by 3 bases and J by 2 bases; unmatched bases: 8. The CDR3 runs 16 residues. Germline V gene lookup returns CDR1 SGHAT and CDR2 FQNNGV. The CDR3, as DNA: TGTGCCAGCAGCTTCTCAGGACTAGCGCGAGCCTACGAGCAGTACTTC. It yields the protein CASSFSGLARAYEQYF.

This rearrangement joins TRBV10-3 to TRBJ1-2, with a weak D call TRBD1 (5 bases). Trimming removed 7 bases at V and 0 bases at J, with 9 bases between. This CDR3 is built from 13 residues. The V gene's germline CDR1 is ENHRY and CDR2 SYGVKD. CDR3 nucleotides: TGTGCCATCACTCTGGACACTAACTATGGCTACACCTTC. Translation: CAITLDTNYGYTF.

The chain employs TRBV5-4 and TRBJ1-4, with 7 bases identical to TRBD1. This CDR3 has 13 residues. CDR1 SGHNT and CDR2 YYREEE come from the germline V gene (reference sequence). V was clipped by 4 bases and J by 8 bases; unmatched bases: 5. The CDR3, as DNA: TGTGCCAGCAGCAGGGGACAGACGGAAAAACTGTTTTTT. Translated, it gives CASSRGQTEKLFF. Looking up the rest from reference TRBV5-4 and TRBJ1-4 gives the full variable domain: ETGVTQSPTHLIKTRGQQVTLRCSSQSGHNTVSWYQQALGQGPQFIFQYYREEENGRGNFPPRFSGLQFPNYSSELNVNALELDDSALYLCASSRGQTEKLFFGSGTQLSVL.

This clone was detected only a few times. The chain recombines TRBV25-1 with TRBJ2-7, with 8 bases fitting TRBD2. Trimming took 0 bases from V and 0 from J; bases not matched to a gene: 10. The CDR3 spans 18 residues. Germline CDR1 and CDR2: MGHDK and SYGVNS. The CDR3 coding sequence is TGTGCCAGCAGTGAATATATAGGCGGGAGGCCCAGCTCCTACGAGCAGTACTTC. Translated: CASSEYIGGRPSSYEQYF.